A single TCR beta chain is shown here with its context. This clone appeared a few times. It lacks a known antigen. Nothing much larger sits one base from this clone, and base qualities are not available. The sample belongs to a study of Ad26.COV2.S vaccination and SARS-CoV-2 variants (dated by TCRdb to 2020 to 2023). With respect to the entire study: Vaccine-arm donors were drawn from COV1001, a multicentre, randomized, double-blind, placebo-controlled phase I-IIa trial of Ad26.COV2.S in healthy adults. Ad26.COV2.S was administered intramuscularly at a dose of 5x10^10 or 1x10^11 viral particles, either as one shot or as two shots given 56 days apart. TCRbeta repertoire sequencing was used to assess the specificity and breadth of SARS-CoV-2-reactive T cell receptors after Ad26.COV2.S vaccination. The TCR-sequenced set comprised approximately 32 samples: some 20 Ad26.COV2.S vaccine recipients, 5 placebo recipients and 8 SARS-CoV-2 convalescent individuals. Participants in the trial were split at random into five groups of five each, receiving low-dose or high-dose Ad26.COV2.S once or twice, or else placebo on both occasions. Investigators did not know the trial group allocation while performing experiments and assessing outcomes. Overall study results and their limits: Ad26.COV2.S recipients had higher spike-specific TCR breadth than placebo recipients (P = 0.0014). Vaccine and placebo recipients had similar non-spike TCR breadth, a finding consistent with the vaccine containing only spike. According to the authors, total T cell responses may have been underestimated by the TCR breadth and depth analyses. The study was not powered for comparison of responses between vaccine doses or regimens. Substantial breadth of spike-specific CD8+ and CD4+ T cell responses was reported after vaccination.

The treatment or condition label here, explained by the study, means: roughly 20 received Ad26.COV2.S at low or high dose, single or two shots; several received placebo; per-sample allocation not given. For vaccine and placebo recipients, repertoires were sequenced using samples collected on day 63 after the first injection. Between 29 July and 7 August 2020, Cohort 1b enrolled approximately 26 adults aged 18-55 years at one site in Boston, USA. Ad26.COV2.S was a replication-incompetent adenovirus type 26 vector that expressed a prefusion-stabilized SARS-CoV-2 spike protein derived from the original Wuhan strain. TCRbeta CDR3 regions were sequenced with the immunoSEQ Assay. After extraction, genomic DNA underwent amplification by bias-controlled multiplex PCR, followed by high-throughput sequencing. The study's processing was this. To quantify the absolute abundance of every unique TCRbeta CDR3 region, sequences were collapsed and filtered. T cell fraction was estimated by normalizing TCRbeta template counts to usable DNA, with usable DNA measured through amplification of reference genes found in all nucleated cells. Repertoire TCRs were annotated as SARS-CoV-2-specific by exact matching of V gene, CDR3 amino acid sequence and J gene to a known reactive TCR set. MIRA supplied the reference SARS-CoV-2 TCR set, which was filtered for enrichment in COVID-19-positive ImmuneCODE repertoires so that public or cross-reactive TCRs were removed. Drawing on the MIRA antigens, annotated TCRs were analysed further at the level of specific ORF or position within ORF. Breadth was defined as the number of annotated unique rearrangements divided by the total number of unique productive rearrangements, and depth was defined as the summed frequency of the annotated unique rearrangements. Two-sided Wilcoxon rank-sum tests were used to compare TCR breadth between groups. Drawn from immuneACCESS, this table holds only the in-frame rearrangements with V and J called that TCRdb kept. Clones are partly lost; checked studies trace under half to an unresolved V gene and leave the rest unexplained. V, J and clone size derive from that table, while D and trimming were established from the DNA sequence. Present in this sample are 380,000 or so clones, roughly four fifths of which were seen just once. Approximately 7% of the sample goes to the ten largest clones.

The CDR3 starts with the cysteine, ends with the phenylalanine, and has 15 residues. The read is trimmed to its CDR3 DNA, 45 bases read in frame from base 1. CDR1 and CDR2 were assigned from the germline V gene as SNHLY and FYNNEI. V drops 0 bases and J drops 2 bases, leaving 10 bases in between. The sequence was collected from a person aged 18 to 59 who received the Ad26.COV2.S COVID-19 vaccine or a placebo. The sequencing used peripheral blood, collected in a trial of Ad26.COV2.S vaccine versus placebo. The chain employs TRBV2 and TRBJ1-1; a confident D gene designation cannot be given. The CDR3 is CASSEAAFPNTEAFF. The nucleotide sequence reads as follows: TGTGCCAGCAGTGAAGCTGCATTTCCCAACACTGAAGCTTTCTTT. The entire variable domain, with the stretches around the CDR3 drawn from the reference TRBV2 and TRBJ1-1 proteins, is EPEVTQTPSHQVTQMGQEVILRCVPISNHLYFYWYRQILGQKVEFLVSFYNNEISEKSEIFDDQFSVERPDGSNFTLKIRSTKLEDSAMYFCASSEAAFPNTEAFFGQGTRLTVV.